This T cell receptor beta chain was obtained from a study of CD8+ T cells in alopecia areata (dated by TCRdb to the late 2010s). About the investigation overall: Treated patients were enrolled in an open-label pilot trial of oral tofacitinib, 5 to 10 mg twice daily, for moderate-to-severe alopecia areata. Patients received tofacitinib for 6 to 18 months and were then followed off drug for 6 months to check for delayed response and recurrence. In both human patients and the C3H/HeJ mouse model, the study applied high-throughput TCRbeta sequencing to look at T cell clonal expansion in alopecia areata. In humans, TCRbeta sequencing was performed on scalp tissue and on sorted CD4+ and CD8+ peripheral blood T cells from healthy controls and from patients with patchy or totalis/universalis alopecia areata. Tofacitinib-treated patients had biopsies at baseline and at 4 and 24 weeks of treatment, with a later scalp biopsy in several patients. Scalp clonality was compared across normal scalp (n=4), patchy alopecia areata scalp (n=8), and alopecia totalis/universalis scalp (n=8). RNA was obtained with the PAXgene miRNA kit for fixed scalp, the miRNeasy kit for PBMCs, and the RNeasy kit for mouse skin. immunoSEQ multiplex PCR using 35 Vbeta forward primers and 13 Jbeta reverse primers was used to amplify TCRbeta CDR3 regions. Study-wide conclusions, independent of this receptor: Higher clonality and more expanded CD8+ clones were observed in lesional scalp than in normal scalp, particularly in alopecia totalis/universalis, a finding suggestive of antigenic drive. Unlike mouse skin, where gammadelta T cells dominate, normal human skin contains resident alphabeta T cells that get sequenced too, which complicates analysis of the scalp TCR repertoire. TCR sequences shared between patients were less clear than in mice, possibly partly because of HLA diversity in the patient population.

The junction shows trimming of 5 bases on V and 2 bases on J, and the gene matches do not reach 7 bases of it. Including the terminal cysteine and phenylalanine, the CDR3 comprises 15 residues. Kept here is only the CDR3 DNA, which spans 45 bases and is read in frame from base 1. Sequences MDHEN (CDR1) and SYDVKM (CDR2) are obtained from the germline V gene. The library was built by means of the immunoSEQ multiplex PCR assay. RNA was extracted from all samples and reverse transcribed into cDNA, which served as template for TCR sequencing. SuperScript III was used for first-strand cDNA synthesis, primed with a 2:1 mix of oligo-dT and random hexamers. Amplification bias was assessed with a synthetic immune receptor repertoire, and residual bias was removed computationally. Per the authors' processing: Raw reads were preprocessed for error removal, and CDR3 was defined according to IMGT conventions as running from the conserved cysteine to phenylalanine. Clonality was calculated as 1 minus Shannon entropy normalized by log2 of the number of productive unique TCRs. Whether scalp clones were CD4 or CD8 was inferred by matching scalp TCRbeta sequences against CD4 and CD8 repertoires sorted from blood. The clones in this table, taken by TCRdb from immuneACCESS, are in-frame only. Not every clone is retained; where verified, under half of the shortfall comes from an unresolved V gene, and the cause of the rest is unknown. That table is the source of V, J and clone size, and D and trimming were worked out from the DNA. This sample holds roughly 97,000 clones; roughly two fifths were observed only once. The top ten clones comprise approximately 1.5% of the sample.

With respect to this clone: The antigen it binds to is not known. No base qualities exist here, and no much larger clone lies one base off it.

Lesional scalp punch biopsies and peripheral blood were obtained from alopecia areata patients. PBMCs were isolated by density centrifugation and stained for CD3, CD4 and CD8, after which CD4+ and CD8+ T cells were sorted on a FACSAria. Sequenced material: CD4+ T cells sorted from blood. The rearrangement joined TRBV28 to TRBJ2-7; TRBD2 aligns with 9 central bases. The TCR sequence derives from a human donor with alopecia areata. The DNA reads TGTGCCAGCAGTACGACTAGCGGACAAACCTACGAGCAGTACTTC. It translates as CASSTTSGQTYEQYF.